The clone carrying this T cell receptor (beta chain) was recorded at least ten times. Read data end 3 residues before the CDR3 end; the end is taken from the germline J gene. This entry comes from a study of T cell clonality in common variable immunodeficiency. Trimming cost V 1 base and J 1 base; bases outside gene matches: 4. Germline assignment: CDR1 ENHRY and CDR2 SYGVKD. This CDR3 is 16 amino acids long. TCRdb's table, derived via immunoSEQ multiplex PCR, lists solely in-frame clones and lacks some. Singletons are absent from the sample, which has 40,000 to 50,000 clones. The sequenced material came from peripheral blood mononuclear cells. This TCR was sampled from a person between 18 and 75 years old in good health. This chain links TRBV10-3 with TRBJ2-5; 9 nucleotides match TRBD2. The CDR3 reads CAISEWIAGVQETQYF. CDR3 DNA (partial): TGTGCCATCAGTGAGTGGATAGCGGGGGTCCAAGAGACC.